These 3 T cell receptor beta chains originate from one sample sequenced in a study of blood T cells in healthy people across ages. A J-beta primer mix and a sample-barcoded 5' primer were used in a second PCR of about 7 to 12 cycles. TCRdb redid the calling of the 5' RACE reads with MiXCR, one entry per CDR3 protein. The sample carries 650,000 or so distinct CDR3 sequences, around 50% recorded once. The sample consisted of blood. These receptors were obtained from a woman older than 75 in good health.

This clonotype was counted a single time. V is TRBV7-9 and J is TRBJ1-2; D unclear. Germline lookup yields CDR1 SEHNR and CDR2 FQNEAQ (reference sequence). Trimming pared 5 bases from V and 8 bases from J, leaving 12 bases between. The CDR3 runs to 12 residues. DNA of the CDR3: TGTGCCAGCAGCCCCGAAAAGGAGGGCTACACCTTC. It yields the protein CASSPEKEGYTF.

This chain connects TRBV20-1 to TRBJ2-5, with TRBD2 as a possible D gene (6 bases). There are 15 residues in the CDR3. Trimming stripped 4 bases from V and 4 bases from J, with 19 bases between. Germline V gene sequence: CDR1 DFQATT, CDR2 SNEGSKA (reference sequence). The CDR3 region has the DNA TGCAGTGCTAAAGCGACAGTCAGCGGGTCAGAGACCCAGTACTTC. Translating it yields CSAKATVSGSETQYF.

The J gene is TRBJ2-7, the V gene TRBV7-2; 8 bases align to TRBD2. Germline V gene lookup returns CDR1 SGHTA and CDR2 FQGNSA. This CDR3 region has 16 residues. V trimming: 5 bases; J trimming: 0 bases; junction bases outside the gene matches: 9. This CDR3 is CASSTDPTSGSYEQYF. In DNA, the CDR3 is TGTGCCAGCAGCACCGACCCAACTAGCGGCTCCTACGAGCAGTACTTC.